This T cell receptor (beta chain) was recorded in a study of T cell responses to AZD1222 COVID-19 vaccine. Produced via immunoSEQ multiplex PCR; TCRdb's table is partial and in-frame only. The sample lists over 90,000 clones, 75% to 95% occurring once. The sample was peripheral blood, taken on day 0 of AZD1222 vaccination. The source is an adult in good health.

CDR3 DNA: TGTGCCAGCAGTTTCCCAACTAGCGGGAGGGAGGCTGAGCAGTTCTTC. Protein product: CASSFPTSGREAEQFF. This chain links TRBV7-9 with TRBJ2-1; 13 nucleotides agree with TRBD2. From germline, CDR1 is SEHNR and CDR2 FQNEAQ (reference sequence). Trimming removed 6 bases from V and 9 bases from J; junction bases left unmatched: 11. This CDR3 is built from 16 residues.